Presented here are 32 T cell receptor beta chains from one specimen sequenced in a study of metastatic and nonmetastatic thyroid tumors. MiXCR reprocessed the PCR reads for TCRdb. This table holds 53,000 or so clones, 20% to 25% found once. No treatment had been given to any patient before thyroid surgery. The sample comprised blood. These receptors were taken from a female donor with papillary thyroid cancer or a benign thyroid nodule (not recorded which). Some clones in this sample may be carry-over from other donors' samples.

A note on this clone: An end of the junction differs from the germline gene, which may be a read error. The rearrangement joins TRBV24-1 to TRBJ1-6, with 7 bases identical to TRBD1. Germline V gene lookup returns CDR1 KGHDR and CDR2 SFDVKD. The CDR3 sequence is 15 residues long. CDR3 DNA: TGTGCCAGCAGTTACCAAGGGGGCGAGCTTTCACCCCTCCACTTT. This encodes CASSYQGGELSPLHF.

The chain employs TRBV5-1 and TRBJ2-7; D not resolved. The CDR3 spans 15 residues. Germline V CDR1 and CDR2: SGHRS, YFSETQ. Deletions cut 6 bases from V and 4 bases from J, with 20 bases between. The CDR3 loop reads CASIPSPVRDYEQYF. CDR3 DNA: TGCGCCAGCATCCCCTCCCCCGTCAGAGATTACGAGCAGTACTTC.

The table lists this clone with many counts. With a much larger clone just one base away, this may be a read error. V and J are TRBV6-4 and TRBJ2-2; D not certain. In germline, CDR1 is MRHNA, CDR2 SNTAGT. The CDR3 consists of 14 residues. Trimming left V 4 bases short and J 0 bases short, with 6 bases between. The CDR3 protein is CASSVATNTGELFF. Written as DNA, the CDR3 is TGTGCCAGCAGTGTGGCCACGAACACCGGGGAGCTGTTTTTT.

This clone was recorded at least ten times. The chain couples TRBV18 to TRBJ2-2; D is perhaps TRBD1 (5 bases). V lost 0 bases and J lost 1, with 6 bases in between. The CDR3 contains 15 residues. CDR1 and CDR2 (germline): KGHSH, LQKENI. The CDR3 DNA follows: TGTGCCAGCTCACCACCGACAGTGAACACCGGGGAGCTGTTTTTT. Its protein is CASSPPTVNTGELFF.

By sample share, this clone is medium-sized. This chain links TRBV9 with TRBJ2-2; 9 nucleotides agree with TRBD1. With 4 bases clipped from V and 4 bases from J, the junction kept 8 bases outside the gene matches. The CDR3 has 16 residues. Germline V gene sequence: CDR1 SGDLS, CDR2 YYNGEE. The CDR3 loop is CASSPPRTGVTGELFF. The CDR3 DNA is TGTGCCAGCAGCCCCCCAAGGACAGGGGTCACCGGGGAGCTGTTTTTT.

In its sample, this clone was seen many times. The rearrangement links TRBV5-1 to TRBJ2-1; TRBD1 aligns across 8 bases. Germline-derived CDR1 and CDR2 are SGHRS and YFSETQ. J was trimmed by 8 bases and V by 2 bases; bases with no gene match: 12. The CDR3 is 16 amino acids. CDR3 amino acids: CASSFGAGGARDEQFF. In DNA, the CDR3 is TGCGCCAGCAGCTTCGGAGCAGGGGGCGCAAGGGATGAGCAGTTCTTC.

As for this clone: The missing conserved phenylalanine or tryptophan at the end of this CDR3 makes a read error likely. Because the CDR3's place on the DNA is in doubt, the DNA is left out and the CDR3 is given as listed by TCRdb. CDR3 sequence reads: CASSHQGNSNQPQQV. The rearrangement joins TRBV12-3 or TRBV12-4 to TRBJ1-5; TRBD1 is the table's D call, not checked against the DNA. The CDR3 is 15 amino acids long, termini counted.

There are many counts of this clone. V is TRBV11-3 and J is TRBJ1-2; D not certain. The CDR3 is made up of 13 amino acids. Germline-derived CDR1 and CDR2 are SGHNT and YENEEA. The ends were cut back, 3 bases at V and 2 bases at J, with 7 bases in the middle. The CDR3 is CASSFSGNYGYTF. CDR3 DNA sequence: TGTGCCAGCAGCTTCTCTGGGAACTATGGCTACACCTTC.

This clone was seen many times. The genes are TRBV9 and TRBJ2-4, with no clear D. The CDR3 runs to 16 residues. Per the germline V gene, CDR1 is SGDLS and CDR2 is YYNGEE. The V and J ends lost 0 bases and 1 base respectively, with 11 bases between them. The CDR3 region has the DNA TGTGCCAGCAGCGTAGCTCCTCTAGGGGCCAAAAACATTCAGTACTTC. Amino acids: CASSVAPLGAKNIQYF.

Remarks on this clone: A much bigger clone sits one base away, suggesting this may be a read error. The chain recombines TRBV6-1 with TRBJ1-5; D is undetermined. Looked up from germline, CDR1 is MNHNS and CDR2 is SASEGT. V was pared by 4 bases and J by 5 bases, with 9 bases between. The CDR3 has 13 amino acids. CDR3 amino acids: CASSATSDQPQHF. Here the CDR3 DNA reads TGTGCCAGCAGTGCCACCTCGGATCAGCCCCAGCATTTT.

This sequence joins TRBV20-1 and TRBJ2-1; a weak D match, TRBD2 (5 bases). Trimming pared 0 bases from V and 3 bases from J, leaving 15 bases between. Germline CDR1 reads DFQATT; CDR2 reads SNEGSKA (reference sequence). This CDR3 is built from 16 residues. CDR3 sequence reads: CSAREPTIASYNEQFF. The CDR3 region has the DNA TGCAGTGCTAGAGAACCGACTATCGCTAGCTACAATGAGCAGTTCTTC.

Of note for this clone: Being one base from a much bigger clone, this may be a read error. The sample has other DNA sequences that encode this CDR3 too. The CDR3 DNA reads as TGTGCCAGTAGCCAGAGGCAGGGGGTGACAGATACGCAGTATTTT. It specifies CASSQRQGVTDTQYF. This chain joins TRBV3-1 and TRBJ2-3, with TRBD1 matching 7 bases. The germline V gene encodes CDR1 LGHDT and CDR2 YNNKEL (reference sequence). This CDR3 comprises 15 residues.

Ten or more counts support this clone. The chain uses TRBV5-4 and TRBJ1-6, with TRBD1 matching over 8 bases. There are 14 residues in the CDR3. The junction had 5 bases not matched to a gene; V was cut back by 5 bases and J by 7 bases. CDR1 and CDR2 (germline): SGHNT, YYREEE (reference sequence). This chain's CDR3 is CASRTWTGNSPLHF. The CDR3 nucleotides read TGTGCCAGCAGAACCTGGACAGGGAATTCACCCCTCCACTTT.

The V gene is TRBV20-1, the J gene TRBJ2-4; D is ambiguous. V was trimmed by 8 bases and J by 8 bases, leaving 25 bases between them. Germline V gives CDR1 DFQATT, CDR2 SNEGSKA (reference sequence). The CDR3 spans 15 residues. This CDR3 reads CSLRPQQVGIHIQYF. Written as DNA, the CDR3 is TGCAGTCTCCGGCCCCAACAAGTAGGCATACACATTCAGTACTTC.

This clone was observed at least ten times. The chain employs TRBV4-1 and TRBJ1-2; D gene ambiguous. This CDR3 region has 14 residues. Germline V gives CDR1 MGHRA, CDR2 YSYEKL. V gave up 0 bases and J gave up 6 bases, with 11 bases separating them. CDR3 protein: CASSQDRGFDGYTF. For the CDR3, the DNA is TGCGCCAGCAGCCAAGATCGGGGTTTCGATGGCTACACCTTC.

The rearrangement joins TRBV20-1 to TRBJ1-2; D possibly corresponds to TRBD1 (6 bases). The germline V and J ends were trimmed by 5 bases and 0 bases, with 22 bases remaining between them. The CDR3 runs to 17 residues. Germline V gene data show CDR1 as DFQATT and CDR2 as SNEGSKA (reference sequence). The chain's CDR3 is CSAPFRTVKETNYGYTF. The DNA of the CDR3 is TGCAGTGCTCCCTTCCGGACAGTCAAAGAAACTAACTATGGCTACACCTTC.

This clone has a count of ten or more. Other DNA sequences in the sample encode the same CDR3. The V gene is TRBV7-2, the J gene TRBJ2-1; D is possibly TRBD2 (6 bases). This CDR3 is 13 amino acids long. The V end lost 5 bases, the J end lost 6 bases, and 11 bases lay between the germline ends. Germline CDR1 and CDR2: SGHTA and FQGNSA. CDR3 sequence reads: CASSQGSGNEQFF. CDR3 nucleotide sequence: TGTGCCAGCAGCCAAGGTAGCGGCAATGAGCAGTTCTTC.

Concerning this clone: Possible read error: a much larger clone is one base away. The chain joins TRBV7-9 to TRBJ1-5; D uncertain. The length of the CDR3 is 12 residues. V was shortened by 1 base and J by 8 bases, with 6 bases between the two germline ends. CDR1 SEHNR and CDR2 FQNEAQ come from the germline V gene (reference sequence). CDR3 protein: CASSLVGKPQHF. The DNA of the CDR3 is TGTGCCAGCAGCTTAGTGGGTAAGCCCCAGCATTTT.

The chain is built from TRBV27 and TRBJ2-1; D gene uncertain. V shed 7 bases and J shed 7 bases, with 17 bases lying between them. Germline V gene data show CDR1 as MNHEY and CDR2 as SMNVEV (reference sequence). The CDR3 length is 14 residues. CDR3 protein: CASTPAWNLNEQFF. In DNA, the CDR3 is TGTGCCAGCACCCCCGCATGGAATTTGAATGAGCAGTTCTTC.

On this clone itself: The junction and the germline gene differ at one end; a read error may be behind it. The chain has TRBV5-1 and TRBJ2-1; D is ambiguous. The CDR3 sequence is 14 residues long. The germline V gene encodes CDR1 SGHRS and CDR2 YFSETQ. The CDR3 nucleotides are TGCGCCTGCAGCTTGCGCGACTCCTACAATGAGCAGTTCTTC. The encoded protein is CACSLRDSYNEQFF.

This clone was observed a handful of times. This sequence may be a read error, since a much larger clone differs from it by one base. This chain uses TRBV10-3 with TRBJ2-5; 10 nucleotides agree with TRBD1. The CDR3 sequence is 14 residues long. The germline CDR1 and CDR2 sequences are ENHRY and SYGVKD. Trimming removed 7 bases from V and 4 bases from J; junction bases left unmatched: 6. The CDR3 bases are TGTGCCATCACGGACGGACAGGGGGGAGAGACCCAGTACTTC. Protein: CAITDGQGGETQYF.

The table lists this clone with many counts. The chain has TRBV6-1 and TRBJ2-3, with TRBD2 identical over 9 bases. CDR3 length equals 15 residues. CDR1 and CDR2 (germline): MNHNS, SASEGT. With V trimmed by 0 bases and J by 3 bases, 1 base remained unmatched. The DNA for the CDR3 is TGTGCCAGCAGTGAAGCTAGCGGGAGTACAGATACGCAGTATTTT. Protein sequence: CASSEASGSTDTQYF.

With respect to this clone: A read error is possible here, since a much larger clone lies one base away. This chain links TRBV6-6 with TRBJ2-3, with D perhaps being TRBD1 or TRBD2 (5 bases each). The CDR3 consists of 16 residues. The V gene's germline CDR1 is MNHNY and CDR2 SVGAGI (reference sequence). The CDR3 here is CASIYPTRDDTDTQYF. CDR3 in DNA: TGTGCCAGCATTTACCCGACCCGGGACGACACAGATACGCAGTATTTT.

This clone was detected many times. CDR3: CAISESRDFQETQYF. CDR3 nucleotide sequence: TGTGCCATCAGTGAGTCGCGGGACTTCCAAGAGACCCAGTACTTC. This chain connects TRBV10-3 to TRBJ2-5; tentative D call: TRBD2 (6 bases). Trimming took 0 bases from V and 1 from J, leaving 9 bases between them. This CDR3 has 15 amino acids. Germline V gene sequence: CDR1 ENHRY, CDR2 SYGVKD.

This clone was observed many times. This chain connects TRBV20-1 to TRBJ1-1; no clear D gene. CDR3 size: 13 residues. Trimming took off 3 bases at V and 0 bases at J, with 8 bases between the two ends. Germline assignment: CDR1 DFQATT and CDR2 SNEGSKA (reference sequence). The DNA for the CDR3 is TGCAGTGCTAGCGGACCGATGAACACTGAAGCTTTCTTT. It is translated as CSASGPMNTEAFF.

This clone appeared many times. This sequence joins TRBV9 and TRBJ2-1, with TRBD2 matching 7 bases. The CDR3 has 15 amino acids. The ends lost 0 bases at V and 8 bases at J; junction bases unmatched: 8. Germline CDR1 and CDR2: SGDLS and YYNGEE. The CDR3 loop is CASSVGEGFGDEQFF. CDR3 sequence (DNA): TGTGCCAGCAGCGTAGGGGAGGGGTTTGGCGATGAGCAGTTCTTC.

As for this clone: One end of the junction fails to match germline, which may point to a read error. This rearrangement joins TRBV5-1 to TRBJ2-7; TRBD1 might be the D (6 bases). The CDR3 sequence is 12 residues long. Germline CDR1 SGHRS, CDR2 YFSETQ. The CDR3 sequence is CAGSPTGWEKYF. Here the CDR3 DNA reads TGCGCCGGCAGTCCGACAGGCTGGGAGAAGTACTTC. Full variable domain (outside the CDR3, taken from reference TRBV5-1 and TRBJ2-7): KAGVTQTPRYLIKTRGQQVTLSCSPISGHRSVSWYQQTPGQGLQFLFEYFSETQRNKGNFPGRFSGRQFSNSRSEMNVSTLELGDSALYLCAGSPTGWEKYFGPGTRLTVT.

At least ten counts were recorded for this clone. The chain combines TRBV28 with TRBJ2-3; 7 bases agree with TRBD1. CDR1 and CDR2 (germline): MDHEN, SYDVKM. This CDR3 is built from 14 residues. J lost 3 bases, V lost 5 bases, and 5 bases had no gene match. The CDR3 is CASSPRQGTDTQYF. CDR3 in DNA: TGTGCCAGCAGTCCCAGACAGGGAACAGATACGCAGTATTTT.

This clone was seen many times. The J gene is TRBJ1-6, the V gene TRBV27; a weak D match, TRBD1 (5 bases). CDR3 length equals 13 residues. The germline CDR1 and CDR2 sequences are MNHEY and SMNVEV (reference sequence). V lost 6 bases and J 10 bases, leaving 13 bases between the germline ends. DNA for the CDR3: TGTGCCAGCAGCTGGGCAGGGCACTCACCCCTCCACTTT. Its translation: CASSWAGHSPLHF.

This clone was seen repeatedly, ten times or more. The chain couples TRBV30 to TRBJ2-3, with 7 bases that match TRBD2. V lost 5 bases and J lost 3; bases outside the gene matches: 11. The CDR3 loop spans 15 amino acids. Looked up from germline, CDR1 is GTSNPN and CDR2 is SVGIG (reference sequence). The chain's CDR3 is CAWSNGLAETDTQYF. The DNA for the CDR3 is TGTGCCTGGTCGAATGGGCTAGCGGAAACAGATACGCAGTATTTT.

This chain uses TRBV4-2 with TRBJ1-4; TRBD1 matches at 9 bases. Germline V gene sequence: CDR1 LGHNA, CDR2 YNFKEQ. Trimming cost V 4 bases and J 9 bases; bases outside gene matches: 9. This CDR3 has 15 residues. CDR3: CASSRSGQGTQKLFF. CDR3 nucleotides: TGTGCCAGCAGCCGCTCGGGACAGGGAACTCAAAAACTGTTTTTT.

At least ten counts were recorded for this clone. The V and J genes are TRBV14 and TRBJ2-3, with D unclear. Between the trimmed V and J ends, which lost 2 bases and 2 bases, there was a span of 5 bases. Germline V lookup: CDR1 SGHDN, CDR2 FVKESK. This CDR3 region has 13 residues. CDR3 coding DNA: TGTGCCAGCAGCCAACGCCTCACAGATACGCAGTATTTT. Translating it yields CASSQRLTDTQYF.